This T cell receptor (beta chain) was sequenced for a study of blood T cell repertoires in COVID-19. Study summary: Italy, Spain and the United States were the sources of the convalescent and acute COVID-19 samples.

The ends lost 1 base at V and 4 bases at J; junction bases unmatched: 5. The CDR3 consists of 15 residues. CDR1 is MNHEY, CDR2 SVGEGT, per germline. Original processing notes: Estimation of nucleated cell counts was performed using reference gene primer amplification. Repertoires were generated with immunoSEQ multiplex PCR, while TCRdb's copy carries only in-frame clones and drops some. V, J and clone size derive from that table, while D and trimming were established from the DNA sequence. The sample consists of 360,000 or so clones, more than 85% of them appearing once. Participants, about 18 to 90 years old, spanned some 23 US areas.

This clonotype was obtained from a woman in her 30s who had recovered from COVID-19. The rearrangement links TRBV6-2 or TRBV6-3 to TRBJ2-3; 7 positions agree with TRBD2. The sequencing sample was made of PBMCs or T cells enriched from blood (not recorded which). CDR3 nucleotide sequence: TGTGCCAGCAGTTACTTGGGGGGGACGCCAGATACGCAGTATTTT. This encodes CASSYLGGTPDTQYF.